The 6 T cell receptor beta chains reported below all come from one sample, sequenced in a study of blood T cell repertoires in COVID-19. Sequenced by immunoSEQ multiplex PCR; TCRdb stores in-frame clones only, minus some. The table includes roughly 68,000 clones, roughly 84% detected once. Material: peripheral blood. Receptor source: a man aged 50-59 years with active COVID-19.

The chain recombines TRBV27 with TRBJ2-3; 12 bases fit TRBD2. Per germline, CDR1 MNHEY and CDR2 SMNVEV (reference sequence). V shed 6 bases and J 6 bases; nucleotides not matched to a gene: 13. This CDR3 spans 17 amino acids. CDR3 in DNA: TGTGCCAGCAGCCTAGCGGGGGGGCCAGTTTTAGTTGATACGCAGTATTTT. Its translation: CASSLAGGPVLVDTQYF.

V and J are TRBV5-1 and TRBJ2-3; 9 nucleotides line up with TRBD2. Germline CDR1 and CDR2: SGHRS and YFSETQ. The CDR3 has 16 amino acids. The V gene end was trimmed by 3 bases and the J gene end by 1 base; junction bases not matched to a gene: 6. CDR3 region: CASSYGTSRGTDTQYF. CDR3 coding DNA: TGCGCCAGCAGCTACGGGACTAGCCGAGGCACAGATACGCAGTATTTT.

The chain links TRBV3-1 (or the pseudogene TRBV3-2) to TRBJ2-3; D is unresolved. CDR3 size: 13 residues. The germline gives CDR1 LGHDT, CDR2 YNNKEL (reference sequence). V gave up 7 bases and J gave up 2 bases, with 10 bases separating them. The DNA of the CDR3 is TGTGCCAGCACCCTTGGGCTCACAGATACGCAGTATTTT. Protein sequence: CASTLGLTDTQYF.

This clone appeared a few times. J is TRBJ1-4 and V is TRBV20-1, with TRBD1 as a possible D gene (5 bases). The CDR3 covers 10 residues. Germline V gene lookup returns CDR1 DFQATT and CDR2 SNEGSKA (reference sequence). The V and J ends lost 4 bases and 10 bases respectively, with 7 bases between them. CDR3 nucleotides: TGCAGTGCTATGGGGGGAAAACTGTTTTTT. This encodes CSAMGGKLFF.

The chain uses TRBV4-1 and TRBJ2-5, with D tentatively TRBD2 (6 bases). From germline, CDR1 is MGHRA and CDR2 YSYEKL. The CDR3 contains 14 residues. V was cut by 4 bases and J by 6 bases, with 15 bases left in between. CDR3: CASSPRYGGKTQYF. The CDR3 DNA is TGCGCCAGCAGCCCTCGGTACGGGGGAAAGACCCAGTACTTC.

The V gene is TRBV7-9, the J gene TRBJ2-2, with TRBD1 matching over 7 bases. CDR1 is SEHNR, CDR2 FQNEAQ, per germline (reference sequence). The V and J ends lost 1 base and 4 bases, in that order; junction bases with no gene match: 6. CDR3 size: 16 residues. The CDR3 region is CASSLGWDSLTGELFF. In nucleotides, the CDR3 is TGTGCCAGCAGCTTAGGGTGGGACAGTCTCACCGGGGAGCTGTTTTTT. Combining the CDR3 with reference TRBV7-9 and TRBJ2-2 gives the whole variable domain DTGVSQNPRHKITKRGQNVTFRCDPISEHNRLYWYRQTLGQGPEFLTYFQNEAQLEKSRLLSDRFSAERPKGSFSTLEIQRTEQGDSAMYLCASSLGWDSLTGELFFGEGSRLTVL.